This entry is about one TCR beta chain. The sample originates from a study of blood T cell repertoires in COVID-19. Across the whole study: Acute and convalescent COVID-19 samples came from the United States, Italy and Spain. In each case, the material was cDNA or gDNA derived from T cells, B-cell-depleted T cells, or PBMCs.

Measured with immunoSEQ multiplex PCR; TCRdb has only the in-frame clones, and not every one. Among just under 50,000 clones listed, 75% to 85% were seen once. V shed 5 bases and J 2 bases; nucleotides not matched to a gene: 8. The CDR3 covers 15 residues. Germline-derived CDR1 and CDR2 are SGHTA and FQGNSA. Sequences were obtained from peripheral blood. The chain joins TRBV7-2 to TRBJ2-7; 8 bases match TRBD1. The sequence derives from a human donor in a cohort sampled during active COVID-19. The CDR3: CASSRPGTGTYEQYF. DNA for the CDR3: TGTGCCAGCAGCCGTCCCGGGACAGGAACCTACGAGCAGTACTTC.